The present T cell receptor beta chain was sequenced within a study of CD8 T cells in Susac syndrome (dated by TCRdb to about 2019). General notes on the study: Among the Susac syndrome patients who were sequenced, clinically active disease was present in over 5 and clinical remission was observed in roughly 8. The study used repertoire sequencing to test whether antigen drove CD8+ T cell activation and differentiation in Susac syndrome. At blood withdrawal, Susac syndrome patients were either therapy-naive, taking corticosteroids (in some cases with IVIg as well), or taking IVIg alone. The clonality of the CD8+ T cell repertoire was compared across some eleven healthy donors, some 14 Susac syndrome patients and about 15 multiple sclerosis patients.

Overall study outcomes, separate from this receptor: The number of individuals in the TCR sequencing and HLA analysis was acknowledged as relatively small. Clonal expansion was observed in Susac syndrome CD8+ repertoires, with the highest expansion in CD8+ TEMRA cells and greater expansion in clinically active than in remitting patients. Looking at Susac-specific public clones, the researchers identified about 15 in the total CD8+ repertoire and roughly 5 in the CD8+ TEMRA repertoire.

Trimming takes 4 bases from V and 3 bases from J, and the germline ends sit 18 bases apart. In the germline V gene (reference sequence), CDR1 corresponds to SEHNR and CDR2 to FQNEAQ. The CDR3 contains 17 residues, cysteine and phenylalanine counted. Here the CDR3 DNA is all that survives: 51 bases in frame from base 1. On this clonotype: Its binding antigen is unknown. Base qualities are not recorded, but no much larger clone differs from it by a single base.

Peripheral blood CD8+ and CD4+ T cells from healthy donors, Susac syndrome patients and multiple sclerosis patients were profiled using high-throughput TCR beta sequencing. Recently defined diagnostic criteria for definite or probable disease were met by the Susac syndrome patients. CD8+ TEMRA cells were enriched by FACS, while bulk CD8+ and CD4+ T cells were purified by magnetic negative isolation. Blood was drawn into EDTA tubes, processed within 24 hours, and PBMCs were isolated by density gradient centrifugation. PBMCs intended for TCR sequencing were cryopreserved in liquid nitrogen and thawed later in a water bath at 37 degrees C. A purity of at least 90% was achieved for sorted or isolated CD4+, CD8+ and CD8+ TEMRA cells. RNA was extracted using the RNeasy kit, and about 0.45 to 1 ug of the RNA was reverse transcribed with random hexamers. The immunoSEQ multiplex PCR assay, which covers 54 Vbeta and 13 Jbeta segments, was used to amplify TCR beta CDR3 regions. To correct PCR amplification bias, a synthetic template baseline was used for both primer optimization and computational correction. Turning to the authors' computational methods: Reads were annotated to V, D and J genes per IMGT and analyzed with immunoSEQ Analyzer, keeping only productive sequences. Clonality was computed as one minus Shannon entropy normalized by log2 of the number of productive unique sequences. Public and private clones were assessed among the 100 most prevalent clones of each patient and control. Clones were defined as Susac-specific when absent from the healthy and MS cohorts, from about 1,100 published viral clones and from other ImmuneACCESS disease sequences. In-frame beta chains were kept once TCRdb had trimmed the public reads at Q25 with fastp and called clones with MiXCR. Merged by CDR3 protein, the rows form single entries marked with the most common genes and DNA. These V and J calls derive from TCRdb rather than the authors' analysis. The sample data list 84,000 or so distinct CDR3 sequences, and 95% of these were observed just once. 0.45% to 0.5% of the sample is taken by the ten largest.

The rearrangement combines TRBV7-9 with TRBJ2-2; the D call is tentative, TRBD1 or TRBD2, as each matches 5 bases. Specimen: CD8+ T cells from PBMCs. This clonotype was sampled from a human donor with Susac syndrome. The CDR3 reads CASSSPVGGHDTGELFF. In nucleotides, the sequence is TGTGCCAGCAGCTCCCCGGTTGGAGGACACGACACCGGGGAGCTGTTTTTT.